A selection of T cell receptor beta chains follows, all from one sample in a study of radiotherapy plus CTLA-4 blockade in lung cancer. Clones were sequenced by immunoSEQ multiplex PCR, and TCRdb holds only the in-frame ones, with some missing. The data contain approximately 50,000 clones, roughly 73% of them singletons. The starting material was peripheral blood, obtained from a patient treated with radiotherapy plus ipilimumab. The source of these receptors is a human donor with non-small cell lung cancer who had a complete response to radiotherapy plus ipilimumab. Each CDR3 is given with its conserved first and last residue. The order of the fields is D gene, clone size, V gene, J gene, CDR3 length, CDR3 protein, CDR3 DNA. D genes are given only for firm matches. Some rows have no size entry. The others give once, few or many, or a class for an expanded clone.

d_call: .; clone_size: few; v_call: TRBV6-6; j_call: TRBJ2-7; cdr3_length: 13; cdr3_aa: CASSPGHAYEQYF; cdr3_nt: TGTGCCAGCAGCCCTGGACATGCCTACGAGCAGTACTTC
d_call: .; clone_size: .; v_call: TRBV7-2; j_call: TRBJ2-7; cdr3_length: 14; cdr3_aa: CASSLEVGIGEQYF; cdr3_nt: TGTGCCAGCAGCCTGGAGGTGGGGATCGGCGAGCAGTACTTC
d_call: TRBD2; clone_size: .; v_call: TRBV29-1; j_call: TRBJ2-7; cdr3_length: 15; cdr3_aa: CSVGASGGSSYEQYF; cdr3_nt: TGCAGCGTTGGGGCTAGCGGGGGAAGCTCCTACGAGCAGTACTTC
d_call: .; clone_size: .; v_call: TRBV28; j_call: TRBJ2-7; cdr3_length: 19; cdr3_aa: CASSPGQLGAAKDSYEQYF; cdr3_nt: TGTGCCAGCAGTCCCGGACAGTTGGGAGCCGCAAAAGACTCCTACGAGCAGTACTTC
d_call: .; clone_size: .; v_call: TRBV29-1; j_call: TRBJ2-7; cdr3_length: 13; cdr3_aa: CSVGRGTGGEQYF; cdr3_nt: TGCAGCGTTGGACGGGGCACTGGGGGGGAGCAGTACTTC
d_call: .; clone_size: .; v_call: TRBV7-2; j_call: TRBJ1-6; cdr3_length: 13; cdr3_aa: CATSRGGNSPLHF; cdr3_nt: TGTGCCACCTCCCGAGGGGGAAATTCACCCCTCCACTTT
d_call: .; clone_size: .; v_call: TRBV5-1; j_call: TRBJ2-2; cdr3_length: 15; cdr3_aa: CASSVRGLGTGELFF; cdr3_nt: TGCGCCAGCAGCGTCCGGGGGTTGGGGACCGGGGAGCTGTTTTTT
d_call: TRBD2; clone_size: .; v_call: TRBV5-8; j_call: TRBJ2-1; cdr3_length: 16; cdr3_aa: CASSLGPRGRGDEQFF; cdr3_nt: TGTGCCAGCAGCTTGGGGCCCCGCGGGAGAGGGGATGAGCAGTTCTTC
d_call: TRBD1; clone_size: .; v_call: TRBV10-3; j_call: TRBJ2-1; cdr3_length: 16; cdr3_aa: CAIRAAGGGFRDEQFF; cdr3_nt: TGTGCCATCAGAGCTGCAGGGGGCGGGTTCCGGGATGAGCAGTTCTTC
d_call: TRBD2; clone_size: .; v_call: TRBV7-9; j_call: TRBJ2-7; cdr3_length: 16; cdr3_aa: CASSRRTSGVSYEQYF; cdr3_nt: TGTGCCAGCAGCCGCCGGACTAGCGGGGTCTCCTACGAGCAGTACTTC
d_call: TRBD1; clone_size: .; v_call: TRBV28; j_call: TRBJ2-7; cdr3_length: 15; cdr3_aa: CASSPLGTATYEQYF; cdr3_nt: TGTGCCAGCAGCCCACTTGGGACAGCCACCTACGAGCAGTACTTC
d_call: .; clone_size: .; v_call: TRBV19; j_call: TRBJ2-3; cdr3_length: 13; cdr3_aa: CASSIPPRDTQYF; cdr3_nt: TGTGCCAGTAGTATACCGCCTCGGGATACGCAGTATTTT
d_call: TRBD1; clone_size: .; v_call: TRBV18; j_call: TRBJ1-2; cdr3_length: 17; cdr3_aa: CASSLLQPGQGYYGYTF; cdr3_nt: TGTGCCAGCTCACTGCTACAACCGGGACAGGGTTACTATGGCTACACCTTC
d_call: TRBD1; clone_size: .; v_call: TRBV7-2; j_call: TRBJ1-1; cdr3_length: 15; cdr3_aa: CASSLFTGVNTEAFF; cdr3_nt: TGTGCCAGCAGCTTGTTTACAGGGGTGAACACTGAAGCTTTCTTT
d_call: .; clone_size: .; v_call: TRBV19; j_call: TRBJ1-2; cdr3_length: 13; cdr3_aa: CASSIRQVDGYTF; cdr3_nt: TGTGCCAGTAGTATACGCCAGGTGGATGGCTACACCTTC
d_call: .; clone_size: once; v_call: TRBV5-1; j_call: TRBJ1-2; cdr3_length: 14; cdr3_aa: CASSLASGRYGYTF; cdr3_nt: TGCGCCAGCAGCTTGGCCTCAGGGCGGTATGGCTACACCTTC
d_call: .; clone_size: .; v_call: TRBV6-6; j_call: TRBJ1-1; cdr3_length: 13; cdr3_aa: CASSYPQVTEAFF; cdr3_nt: TGTGCCAGCAGTTACCCGCAGGTCACTGAAGCTTTCTTT
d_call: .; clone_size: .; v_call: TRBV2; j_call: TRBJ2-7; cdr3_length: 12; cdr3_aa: CASRPAGYEQYF; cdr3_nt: TGTGCCAGCAGGCCGGCGGGGTACGAGCAGTACTTC
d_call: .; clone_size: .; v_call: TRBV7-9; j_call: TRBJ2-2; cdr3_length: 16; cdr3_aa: CASRGPVGRNTGELFF; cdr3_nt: TGTGCCAGCAGGGGGCCTGTCGGGCGGAACACCGGGGAGCTGTTTTTT
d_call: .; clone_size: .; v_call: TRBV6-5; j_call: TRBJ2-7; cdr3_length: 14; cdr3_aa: CASSYQQETYEQYF; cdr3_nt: TGTGCCAGCAGTTACCAACAGGAGACCTACGAGCAGTACTTC
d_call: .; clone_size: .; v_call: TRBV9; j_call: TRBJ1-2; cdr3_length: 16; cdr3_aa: CASTRQEGRVKYGYTF; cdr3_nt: TGTGCCAGCACCCGCCAAGAGGGAAGGGTTAAGTATGGCTACACCTTC
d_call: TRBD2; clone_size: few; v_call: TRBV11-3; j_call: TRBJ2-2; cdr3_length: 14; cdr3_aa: CASSSSGGAGELFF; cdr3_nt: TGTGCCAGCAGCTCCAGCGGGGGGGCCGGGGAGCTGTTTTTT
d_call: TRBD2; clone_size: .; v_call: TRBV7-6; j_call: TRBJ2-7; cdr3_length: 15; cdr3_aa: CASSREAGSSYEQYF; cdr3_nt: TGTGCCAGCAGCAGGGAAGCGGGGAGCTCCTACGAGCAGTACTTC
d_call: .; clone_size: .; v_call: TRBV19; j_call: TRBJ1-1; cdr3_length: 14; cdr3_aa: CASSYDSLNTEAFF; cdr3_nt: TGTGCCAGTAGTTACGACAGTCTGAACACTGAAGCTTTCTTT
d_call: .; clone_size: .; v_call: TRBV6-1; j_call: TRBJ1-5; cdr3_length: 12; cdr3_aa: CASSALNQPQHF; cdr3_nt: TGTGCCAGCAGTGCACTTAATCAGCCCCAGCATTTT
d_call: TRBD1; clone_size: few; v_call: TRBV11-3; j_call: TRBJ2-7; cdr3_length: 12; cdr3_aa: CASSLDRGEQYF; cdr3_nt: TGTGCCAGCAGCCTGGACAGGGGCGAGCAGTACTTC
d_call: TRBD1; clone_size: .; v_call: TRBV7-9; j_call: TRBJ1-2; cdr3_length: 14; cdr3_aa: CASRPGQGGYGYTF; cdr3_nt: TGTGCCAGCAGACCTGGACAGGGCGGCTATGGCTACACCTTC
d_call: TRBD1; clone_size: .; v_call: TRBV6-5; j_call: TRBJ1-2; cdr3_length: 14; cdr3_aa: CASRGGYTNYGYTF; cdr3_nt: TGTGCCAGCAGAGGGGGCTATACTAATTATGGCTACACCTTC
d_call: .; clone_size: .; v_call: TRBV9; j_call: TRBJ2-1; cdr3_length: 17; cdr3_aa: CASSIGRPPREPDEQFF; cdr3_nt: TGTGCCAGCAGCATCGGACGCCCTCCACGGGAACCAGATGAGCAGTTCTTC
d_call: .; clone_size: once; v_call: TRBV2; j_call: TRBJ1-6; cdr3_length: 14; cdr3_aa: CASNPGGRRSPLHF; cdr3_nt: TGTGCCAGCAACCCGGGAGGGAGAAGGTCACCCCTCCACTTT
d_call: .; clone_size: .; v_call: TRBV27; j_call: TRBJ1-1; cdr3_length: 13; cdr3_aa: CASSLERSTEAFF; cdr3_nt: TGTGCCAGCAGTTTAGAGCGTAGCACTGAAGCTTTCTTT
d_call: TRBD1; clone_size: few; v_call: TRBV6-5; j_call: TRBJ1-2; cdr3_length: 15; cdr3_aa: CASSYSRQGAYGYTF; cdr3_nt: TGTGCCAGCAGTTACTCGAGGCAGGGGGCCTATGGCTACACCTTC
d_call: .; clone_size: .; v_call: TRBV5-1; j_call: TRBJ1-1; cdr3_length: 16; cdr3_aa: CASSKLVGQLNTEAFF; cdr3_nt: TGCGCCAGCAGTAAATTGGTCGGACAGTTGAACACTGAAGCTTTCTTT
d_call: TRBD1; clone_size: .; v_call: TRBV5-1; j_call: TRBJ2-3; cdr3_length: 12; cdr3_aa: CASSAQGDTQYF; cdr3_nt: TGCGCCAGCAGCGCACAGGGGGATACGCAGTATTTT
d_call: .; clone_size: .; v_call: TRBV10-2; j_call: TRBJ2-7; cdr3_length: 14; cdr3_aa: CASKAGGGSYEQYF; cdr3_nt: TGCGCCAGCAAAGCTGGAGGGGGCAGCTACGAGCAGTACTTC
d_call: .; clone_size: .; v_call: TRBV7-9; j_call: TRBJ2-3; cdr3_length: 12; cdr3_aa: CASRAVTDTQYF; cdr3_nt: TGTGCCAGCAGGGCGGTCACAGATACGCAGTATTTT
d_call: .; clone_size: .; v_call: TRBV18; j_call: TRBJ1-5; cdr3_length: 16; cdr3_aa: CASSPQRDSSNQPQHF; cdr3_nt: TGTGCCAGCTCACCTCAGAGAGACAGTAGCAATCAGCCCCAGCATTTT
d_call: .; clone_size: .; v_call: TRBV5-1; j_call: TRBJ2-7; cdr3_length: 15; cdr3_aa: CASSLVPGPSYEQYF; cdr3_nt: TGCGCCAGCAGCTTGGTGCCAGGTCCCTCCTACGAGCAGTACTTC
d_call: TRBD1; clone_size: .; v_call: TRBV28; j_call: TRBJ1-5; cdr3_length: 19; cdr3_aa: CASSSIIRGGQGSNQPQHF; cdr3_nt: TGTGCCAGCAGTTCAATCATCCGTGGGGGACAGGGGTCCAATCAGCCCCAGCATTTT
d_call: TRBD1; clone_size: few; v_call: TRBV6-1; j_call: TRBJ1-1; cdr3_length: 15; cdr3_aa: CASSDRGLGNTEAFF; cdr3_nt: TGTGCCAGCAGTGACAGGGGGCTGGGGAACACTGAAGCTTTCTTT
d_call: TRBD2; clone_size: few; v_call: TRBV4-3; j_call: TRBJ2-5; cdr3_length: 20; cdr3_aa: CASSQDYGGLAGGREETQYF; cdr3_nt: TGCGCCAGCAGCCAAGACTACGGAGGACTAGCGGGGGGCCGGGAAGAGACCCAGTACTTC
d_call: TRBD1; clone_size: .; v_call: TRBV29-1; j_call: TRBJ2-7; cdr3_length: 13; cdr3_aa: CSVGGGQGYEQYF; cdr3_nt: TGCAGCGTTGGGGGGGGACAGGGCTACGAGCAGTACTTC
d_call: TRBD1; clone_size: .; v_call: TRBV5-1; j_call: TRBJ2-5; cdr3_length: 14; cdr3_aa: CASSFDDRAETQYF; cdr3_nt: TGCGCCAGCAGCTTTGACGACAGGGCCGAGACCCAGTACTTC
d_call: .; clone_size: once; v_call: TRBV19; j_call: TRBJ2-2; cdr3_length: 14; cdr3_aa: CASRPRSNTGELFF; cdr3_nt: TGTGCCAGTAGGCCCAGGTCCAACACCGGGGAGCTGTTTTTT
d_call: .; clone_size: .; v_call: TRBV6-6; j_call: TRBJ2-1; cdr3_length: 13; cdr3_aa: CASSGSSYNEQFF; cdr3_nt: TGTGCCAGCAGCGGGAGCTCCTACAATGAGCAGTTCTTC
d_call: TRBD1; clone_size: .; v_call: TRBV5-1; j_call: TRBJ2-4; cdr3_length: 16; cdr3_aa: CASSLDRTRGRNIQYF; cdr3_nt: TGCGCCAGCAGCTTGGATCGGACCAGGGGGCGAAACATTCAGTACTTC
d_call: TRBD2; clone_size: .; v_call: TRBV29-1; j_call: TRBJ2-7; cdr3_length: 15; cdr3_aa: CSVRGTSGNLYEQYF; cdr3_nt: TGCAGCGTCAGGGGGACTAGCGGGAACCTCTACGAGCAGTACTTC